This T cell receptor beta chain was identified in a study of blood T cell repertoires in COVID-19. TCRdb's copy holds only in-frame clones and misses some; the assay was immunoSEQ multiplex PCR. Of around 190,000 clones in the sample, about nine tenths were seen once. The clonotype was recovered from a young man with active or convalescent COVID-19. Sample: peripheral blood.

In DNA, the CDR3 is TGTGCCAGCAGCATCCGACCACCGGGACAGGGGGCCAAAAACATTCAGTACTTC. Its protein product is CASSIRPPGQGAKNIQYF. This chain uses TRBV11-2 with TRBJ2-4; TRBD1 matches 10 bases. Germline lookup yields CDR1 SGHAT and CDR2 FQNNGV. This CDR3 spans 18 amino acids. Germline trimming cut 5 bases from V and 1 base from J; bases unmatched to any gene: 11.